This entry lists 13 T cell receptor beta chains sequenced from one sample in a study of tumor and adjacent non-tumor tissue in lung cancer. RNA was extracted from bulk tissue without any cell sorting. This non-tumor lung sample came from over 3 cm beyond the tumor edge. The library came from three nested PCR rounds adapted from ARM-PCR protocols. TCRdb re-derived calls from the multiplex PCR reads in MiXCR, one entry per CDR3 protein. Altogether about 50,000 distinct CDR3 sequences are present, just under 75% being singletons, with the ten largest covering 20% to 30%. Sequencing was done on a sample of distant non-tumor lung tissue. The receptors come from a woman aged 60-75 years with non-small cell lung cancer.

Turning to this clonotype: The junction shows a germline mismatch at one end, possibly a read error. This chain uses TRBV11-3 with TRBJ1-1, with TRBD1 as a possible D gene (5 bases). Germline CDR1 is SGHNT and CDR2 is YENEEA. CDR3 length: 13 amino acids. CDR3 DNA: TGTGCCAGCAGCGCTCGGAACAGGCCTGAACCTTTCTTT. This codes for CASSARNRPEPFF.

A note on this clonotype: The junction departs from germline at one end; a sequencing error may be responsible. CDR3 amino acids: CASSLDGEGEKLSF. The DNA of the CDR3 is TGCGCCAGCAGCCTAGACGGGGAGGGGGAAAAACTGTCTTTT. This chain joins TRBV4-3 and TRBJ1-4; possibly TRBD1 for D (6 bases). The CDR3 length is 14 residues. Germline V CDR1 and CDR2: LGHNA, YSLEER.

In its sample, this clonotype was seen many times. The CDR3 loop reads CSARGTGDTGELFF. Here the CDR3 DNA reads TGCAGTGCTAGAGGGACAGGAGACACCGGGGAGCTGTTTTTT. This chain joins TRBV20-1 and TRBJ2-2; TRBD1 agrees at 7 bases. This CDR3 contains 14 residues. V gave up 1 base and J gave up 3 bases; unmatched junction bases: 2. Germline lookup yields CDR1 DFQATT and CDR2 SNEGSKA (reference sequence).

A note on this clonotype: The junction shows a germline mismatch at one end, possibly a read error. The rearrangement joins TRBV12-3 or TRBV12-4 to TRBJ2-5; the D is unclear. CDR3 length: 11 amino acids. The CDR3 region is CASSHGQTQYF. The CDR3, as DNA: TGTGCCAGCAGCCATGGCCAGACCCAGTACTTT.

The genes are TRBV4-1 and TRBJ2-7; D is unclear. Deletions cut 0 bases from V and 5 bases from J, with 8 bases between. Germline V gives CDR1 MGHRA, CDR2 YSYEKL. CDR3 size: 13 residues. This chain's CDR3 is CASSQDRSDEQYF. The CDR3 DNA sequence: TGCGCCAGCAGCCAAGATAGGTCAGACGAGCAGTACTTC.

As regards this clonotype: One end of the junction varies from germline; a read error may be responsible. V gene TRBV5-6 combines with J gene TRBJ2-1, with TRBD2 matching over 9 bases. Germline values: CDR1 SGHDT, CDR2 YYEEEE. The CDR3 runs to 17 residues. The CDR3 reads CPSSLLSCGGAWNEQSF. The CDR3 DNA reads as TGTCCCAGCAGCTTGTTATCCTGCGGGGGGGCGTGGAATGAGCAGTCCTTC.

Concerning this clonotype: A read error may account for a junction end that differs from germline. The chain employs TRBV4-1 and TRBJ1-1; no clear D gene. This CDR3 is built from 14 residues. Germline assignment: CDR1 MGHRA and CDR2 YSYEKL. The CDR3 protein is CASSQVVGNSEALF. The CDR3 region has the DNA TGCGCCAGCAGCCAAGTTGTAGGGAACAGTGAAGCTCTCTTT.

Note on this clonotype: This may be a read error, as it is one base from a much larger clone. The chain carries TRBV16 and TRBJ1-5, with D maybe TRBD1 (6 bases). V was pared by 0 bases and J by 6 bases, with 12 bases between. This CDR3 region has 15 residues. In germline, CDR1 is KGHSY, CDR2 FQNENV. CDR3: CASSQSGGGVQPQHF. In nucleotides, the CDR3 is TGTGCCAGCAGCCAATCTGGAGGGGGGGTTCAGCCCCAGCATTTT.

Remarks on this clonotype: Germline and junction disagree at one end, which may indicate a read error. The CDR3 loop reads CDSKRVGDNRETQYF. The DNA for the CDR3 is TGTGACAGCAAACGGGTGGGCGATAACCGAGAGACCCAGTACTTC. This sequence joins TRBV4-2 and TRBJ2-5; D unresolved. The CDR3 runs to 15 residues. Germline V gene data show CDR1 as LGHNA and CDR2 as YNFKEQ.

Notes on this clonotype: The CDR3 carries no conserved terminal phenylalanine or tryptophan, so it likely arises from a read error. This chain joins TRBV11-3 and TRBJ2-5, with D possibly matching TRBD2 (6 bases). Germline CDR1 reads SGHNT; CDR2 reads YENEEA. V was shortened by 6 bases and J by 5 bases, with 22 bases between the two germline ends. The CDR3 is made up of 16 amino acids. The DNA of the CDR3 is TGTGCCAGCAGTTTAAGGCCGGGCCCAGGGAGGGAGACCCAGTACATC. This translates into CASSLRPGPGRETQYI.

CDR3 residues: CTTTDRVNYGYTF. CDR3 nucleotide sequence: TGTACCACAACAGACAGGGTTAACTATGGCTACACCTTC. The rearrangement links TRBV7-9 to TRBJ1-2; TRBD1 aligns across 7 bases. The CDR3 is 13 amino acids. CDR1 and CDR2 from the germline V gene are SEHNR and FQNEAQ (reference sequence). The full variable domain, rest sourced from reference TRBV7-9 and TRBJ1-2, is DTGVSQNPRHKITKRGQNVTFRCDPISEHNRLYWYRQTLGQGPEFLTYFQNEAQLEKSRLLSDRFSAERPKGSFSTLEIQRTEQGDSAMYLCTTTDRVNYGYTFGSGTRLTVV.

The chain employs TRBV11-2 and TRBJ2-3; D possibly corresponds to TRBD2 (6 bases). Trimming cost V 5 bases and J 2 bases, with 11 bases left between them. The CDR3 covers 14 residues. Germline CDR1 SGHAT, CDR2 FQNNGV. CDR3 sequence: CASSASAVTDTQYF. CDR3 in DNA: TGTGCCAGCAGCGCTAGCGCTGTCACAGATACGCAGTATTTT.

Worth noting for this clonotype: As the CDR3 is not closed by the conserved phenylalanine or tryptophan, this likely results from a read error. Because the CDR3's place on the DNA is in doubt, the DNA is left out and the CDR3 is given as listed by TCRdb. The gene calls are TRBV6-5 and TRBJ1-5. The CDR3 contains 16 residues when both ends are counted. The germline gives CDR1 MNHEY, CDR2 SVGAGI. CDR3 sequence reads: CASSSNASQGNQPPHP.